Sequencing of this T cell receptor beta chain was carried out in a study of blood T cell repertoires in COVID-19. Study-level background: Acute-phase and convalescent COVID-19 samples originated in the United States, Italy and Spain. PBMCs, B-cell-depleted T cells, or T cells provided the cDNA or gDNA that made up the material.

As handled by the study authors: Estimation of nucleated cell counts was performed using reference gene primer amplification. TCRdb's copy holds only in-frame clones and misses some; the assay was immunoSEQ multiplex PCR. V, J and clone size are those of that table, while D and trimming were read from the DNA. Seen here are 310,000 or so clones, around 90% observed once, and the top ten hold about 2.2%. CDR1 is LGHNT, CDR2 FRNRAP, per germline. This CDR3 is built from 19 residues. V was trimmed by 3 bases and J by 2 bases, leaving 26 bases between them. This chain connects TRBV12-5 to TRBJ2-7; D is ambiguous. This TCR came from a woman aged 50 to 60 who had recovered from COVID-19. The sample consisted of peripheral blood. CDR3 nucleotide sequence: TGTGCTAGTGGTTTTGAGAGCCCTCCCCGCCCCCAATCGACCTACGAGCAGTACTTC. Encoded protein: CASGFESPPRPQSTYEQYF. The full variable domain, rest sourced from reference TRBV12-5 and TRBJ2-7, is DARVTQTPRHKVTEMGQEVTMRCQPILGHNTVFWYRQTMMQGLELLAYFRNRAPLDDSGMPKDRFSAEMPDATLATLKIQPSEPRDSAVYFCASGFESPPRPQSTYEQYFGPGTRLTVT.